This T cell receptor (beta chain) comes out of a study of T cell clonotyping in hematopoietic cell transplantation. Data came from immunoSEQ multiplex PCR; TCRdb stores just in-frame clones and leaves some out. The table lists more than 3,500 clones, roughly 88% of them singletons. Turning to this clone: What it binds is not known.

Study-wide results and caveats: Cells were unsorted, so CD4 and CD8 contributions were not separated.

This specimen consisted of peripheral blood mononuclear cells, obtained 180 days after allogeneic stem cell transplant. The sequence came from a male patient aged 55 to 70 who had an allogeneic stem cell transplant from an unrelated donor, so T cells may come from the graft donor. Some clones in this sample may be carry-over from other donors' samples.

In DNA form, the CDR3 reads TGTGCCACCAGCAGAGATGTCGGAGTTAATGAAAAACTGTTTTTT. Translating it yields CATSRDVGVNEKLFF. V is TRBV15 and J is TRBJ1-4; D is undetermined. The CDR3 runs 15 residues. CDR1 LNHNV and CDR2 YYDKDF come from the germline V gene (reference sequence). V was trimmed by 0 bases and J by 4 bases, leaving 9 bases between them. The whole variable domain, filled in from reference TRBV15 and TRBJ1-4, reads DAMVIQNPRYQVTQFGKPVTLSCSQTLNHNVMYWYQQKSSQAPKLLFHYYDKDFNNEADTPDNFQSRRPNTSFCFLDIRSPGLGDTAMYLCATSRDVGVNEKLFFGSGTQLSVL.